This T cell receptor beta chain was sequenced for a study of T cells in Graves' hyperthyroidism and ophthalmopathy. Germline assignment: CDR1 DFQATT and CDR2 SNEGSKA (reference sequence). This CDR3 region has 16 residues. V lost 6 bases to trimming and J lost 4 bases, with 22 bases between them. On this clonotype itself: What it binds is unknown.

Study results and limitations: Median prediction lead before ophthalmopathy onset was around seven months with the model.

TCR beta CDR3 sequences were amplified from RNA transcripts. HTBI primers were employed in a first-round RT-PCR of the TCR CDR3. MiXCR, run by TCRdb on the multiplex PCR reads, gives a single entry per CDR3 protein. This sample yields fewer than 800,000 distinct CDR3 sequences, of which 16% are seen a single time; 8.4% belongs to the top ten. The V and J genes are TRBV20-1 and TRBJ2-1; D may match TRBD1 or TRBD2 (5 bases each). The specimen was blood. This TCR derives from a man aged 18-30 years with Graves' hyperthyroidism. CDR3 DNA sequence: TGCAGTGCCGAGGACTCCGGGACCAGAGTGTACAATGAGCAGTTCTTC. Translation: CSAEDSGTRVYNEQFF.